This T cell receptor (beta chain) originates from a study of beta chain features in type 1 diabetes. Worth noting for this clone: The antigen remains unidentified.

cDNA synthesis used the whole RNA isolate, giving expressed TCRB sequences. The assay was immunoSEQ multiplex PCR, and TCRdb's table has in-frame clones only and misses some. The sample lists tens of thousands of clones, 50% to 55% occurring once. The study's findings and limits: Across all four CD4+ subsets, people with type 1 diabetes showed modestly shorter TCRB CDR3s.

Sequencing used Tregs from blood. This TCR was recovered from a woman in her thirties or forties with type 1 diabetes.

The CDR3 DNA is TGTGCCAGCAGCCAAGCAGCCGGGACTAGAGGCGAGCAGTACTTC. It specifies CASSQAAGTRGEQYF. The genes are TRBV4-2 and TRBJ2-7; 8 nucleotides align to TRBD2. V shed 1 base and J 6 bases; nucleotides not matched to a gene: 8. Germline V gene data show CDR1 as LGHNA and CDR2 as YNFKEQ. This CDR3 contains 15 residues.